The 25 T cell receptor beta chains in this list originate from one sample, sequenced in a study of cytomegalovirus exposure and HLA in healthy donors. Sequenced by immunoSEQ multiplex PCR; TCRdb stores in-frame clones only, minus some. The table shows about 130,000 clones, with 70% to 90% occurring only once. Sequences were obtained from PBMCs. These receptors all stem from a woman aged 25-40 years in good health and CMV-seropositive.

This chain connects TRBV9 to TRBJ2-1; TRBD2 agrees at 14 bases. With V trimmed by 0 bases and J by 8 bases, 4 bases remained unmatched. Germline V gene lookup returns CDR1 SGDLS and CDR2 YYNGEE. This CDR3 has 16 residues. The CDR3 reads CASSVEGLAGGHEQFF. CDR3 in DNA: TGTGCCAGCAGCGTAGAAGGACTAGCGGGAGGTCATGAGCAGTTCTTC. The full variable domain, rest sourced from reference TRBV9 and TRBJ2-1, is DSGVTQTPKHLITATGQRVTLRCSPRSGDLSVYWYQQSLDQGLQFLIQYYNGEERAKGNILERFSAQQFPDLHSELNLSSLELGDSALYFCASSVEGLAGGHEQFFGPGTRLTVL.

The chain joins TRBV28 to TRBJ2-1; 11 bases agree with TRBD2. CDR1 and CDR2 from the germline V gene are MDHEN and SYDVKM. The trim removed 4 bases at V and 4 bases at J, leaving 3 bases unmatched. The CDR3 covers 15 residues. CDR3 loop: CASSSSGRSYNEQFF. CDR3 sequence (DNA): TGTGCCAGCAGTTCTAGCGGGAGGAGTTACAATGAGCAGTTCTTC.

This sequence joins TRBV5-1 and TRBJ1-2; TRBD1 matches at 7 bases. This CDR3 region has 14 residues. After removal of 4 bases from V and 8 bases from J, the junction contained 11 bases not matched to a gene. Germline V gene lookup returns CDR1 SGHRS and CDR2 YFSETQ. DNA for the CDR3: TGCGCCAGCAGCCAGGGGGAGCGGCGATGGGGCTACACCTTC. It translates to CASSQGERRWGYTF.

For the CDR3, the DNA is TGTGCCAGCAGCCCCCTGACAGGAACCGATACGCAGTATTTT. This gives the protein CASSPLTGTDTQYF. The chain uses TRBV9 and TRBJ2-3; D might be TRBD1 (6 bases). The V gene's germline CDR1 is SGDLS and CDR2 YYNGEE. Trimming removed 4 bases from V and 6 bases from J, with 15 bases in between. The CDR3 is 14 amino acids.

The V gene is TRBV5-4, the J gene TRBJ1-4; D may be TRBD1 (6 bases). V was clipped by 4 bases and J by 0 bases, with 10 bases between them. This CDR3 comprises 15 residues. Germline V CDR1 and CDR2: SGHNT, YYREEE (reference sequence). This CDR3 reads CASSRTEATNEKLFF. DNA of the CDR3: TGTGCCAGCAGCCGGACAGAAGCAACTAATGAAAAACTGTTTTTT.

This chain connects TRBV7-8 to TRBJ2-5; 10 positions agree with TRBD2. CDR3 length equals 15 residues. CDR1 is SGHVS and CDR2 is FQNEAQ in the germline V gene. Trimming took 3 bases from V and 2 from J; bases not matched to a gene: 3. CDR3 residues: CASSFLAGEQETQYF. The CDR3 coding sequence is TGTGCCAGCAGCTTCCTAGCGGGAGAACAAGAGACCCAGTACTTC.

This sequence joins TRBV7-8 and TRBJ1-3, with TRBD1 as a possible D gene (5 bases). The V and J ends lost 3 bases and 4 bases respectively, with 13 bases between them. The CDR3 runs 15 residues. Germline V gene lookup returns CDR1 SGHVS and CDR2 FQNEAQ. CDR3 residues: CASSFGRGEGNTIYF. The CDR3, as DNA: TGTGCCAGCAGCTTCGGGAGGGGCGAGGGAAACACCATATATTTT.

The V call is TRBV5-1, the J call TRBJ2-1, with 12 bases aligning to TRBD2. V shed 2 bases and J 8 bases; nucleotides not matched to a gene: 5. The germline V gene encodes CDR1 SGHRS and CDR2 YFSETQ. The CDR3 length is 15 residues. The CDR3 loop is CASSFPSGGADEQFF. For the CDR3, the DNA is TGCGCCAGCAGCTTTCCTAGCGGGGGGGCCGATGAGCAGTTCTTC. The full variable domain, completed using reference TRBV5-1 and TRBJ2-1, is KAGVTQTPRYLIKTRGQQVTLSCSPISGHRSVSWYQQTPGQGLQFLFEYFSETQRNKGNFPGRFSGRQFSNSRSEMNVSTLELGDSALYLCASSFPSGGADEQFFGPGTRLTVL.

V and J are TRBV2 and TRBJ1-4; perhaps TRBD1 as D (6 bases). The CDR3 totals 15 residues. Trimming took 6 bases from V and 0 from J, leaving 11 bases between them. From germline, CDR1 is SNHLY and CDR2 FYNNEI. CDR3 amino acids: CASRLQGTTNEKLFF. As DNA, the CDR3 is TGTGCCAGCAGATTACAGGGCACAACTAATGAAAAACTGTTTTTT.

V gene TRBV2 combines with J gene TRBJ2-5, with D perhaps TRBD1 (6 bases). The CDR3 is made up of 16 amino acids. V was pared by 1 base and J by 7 bases, with 19 bases between. Germline V gene sequence: CDR1 SNHLY, CDR2 FYNNEI. The CDR3 coding sequence is TGTGCCAGCAGTGAAGGAAGATCGCCACGCAGGGGGACCCAGTACTTC. Translating it yields CASSEGRSPRRGTQYF.

The chain uses TRBV18 and TRBJ2-7; D is possibly TRBD1 (6 bases). V gave up 1 base and J gave up 5 bases, with 18 bases separating them. Germline V gene lookup returns CDR1 KGHSH and CDR2 LQKENI. CDR3 size: 16 residues. CDR3: CASSPLVTGRIHEQYF. DNA of the CDR3: TGTGCCAGCTCACCACTCGTAACAGGGCGGATCCACGAGCAGTACTTC.

This chain connects TRBV28 to TRBJ2-7, with 10 bases lining up with TRBD1. This CDR3 is 13 amino acids long. The germline CDR1 and CDR2 sequences are MDHEN and SYDVKM. The J segment lost 5 bases and the V segment lost 6 bases, leaving 4 bases of the junction unmatched. The CDR3 here is CASRDRGRNEQYF. DNA of the CDR3: TGTGCCAGCAGGGACAGGGGGAGGAACGAGCAGTACTTC.

This chain connects TRBV27 to TRBJ2-7; TRBD1 matches 7 bases. Germline V gene sequence: CDR1 MNHEY, CDR2 SMNVEV (reference sequence). After removal of 6 bases from V and 5 bases from J, the junction contained 7 bases not matched to a gene. The CDR3 totals 13 residues. The CDR3, as DNA: TGTGCCAGCAGCCTAAGCAGGGGGAACGAGCAGTACTTC. Its protein product is CASSLSRGNEQYF.

The V gene is TRBV18, the J gene TRBJ2-7; D gene ambiguous. Germline CDR1 reads KGHSH; CDR2 reads LQKENI. The V gene lost 1 base and the J gene lost 1 base, with 8 bases spanning the gap. The CDR3 length is 14 residues. The DNA for the CDR3 is TGTGCCAGCTCACCACTTCCCGAGTCCTACGAGCAGTACTTC. Amino acid sequence: CASSPLPESYEQYF.

This chain connects TRBV7-2 to TRBJ2-7, with TRBD2 identical over 9 bases. The CDR3 spans 19 residues. V lost 7 bases, J lost 2 bases, and 21 bases stayed unmatched. CDR1 SGHTA and CDR2 FQGNSA come from the germline V gene. This CDR3 reads CASTSGPLAGRPIAYEQYF. DNA of the CDR3: TGTGCCAGCACCTCCGGTCCCCTAGCGGGGCGCCCTATAGCCTACGAGCAGTACTTC.

The CDR3 DNA is TGCGCCAGCAGCTTGGGTGGGACAGGAAATGAAAAACTGTTTTTT. This codes for CASSLGGTGNEKLFF. The chain carries TRBV5-1 and TRBJ1-4; TRBD1 matches 8 bases. This CDR3 has 15 amino acids. Germline V gene sequence: CDR1 SGHRS, CDR2 YFSETQ. V lost 0 bases to trimming and J lost 5 bases; unmatched junction nucleotides: 3.

The rearrangement uses TRBV5-1 and TRBJ2-3; TRBD2 matches 7 bases. CDR1 and CDR2 from the germline V gene are SGHRS and YFSETQ. Trimming took 4 bases from V and 2 from J; bases not matched to a gene: 10. This CDR3 spans 16 amino acids. In nucleotides, the CDR3 is TGCGCCAGCAGCCATCCTCTAGCGGAGAACACAGATACGCAGTATTTT. It encodes CASSHPLAENTDTQYF.

This clone was seen a single time. The chain links TRBV11-1 to TRBJ1-3, with D uncertain. The germline CDR1 and CDR2 sequences are SGHAT and FQDESV (reference sequence). This CDR3 has 14 residues. V was cut by 3 bases and J by 0 bases, with 6 bases left in between. The CDR3 sequence: CASSFLSSGNTIYF. The DNA of the CDR3 is TGTGCCAGCAGCTTCCTGAGCTCTGGAAACACCATATATTTT.

The chain is built from TRBV7-9 and TRBJ2-3; 10 bases align to TRBD2. Germline V gene lookup returns CDR1 SEHNR and CDR2 FQNEAQ (reference sequence). CDR3 size: 17 residues. Trimming removed 1 base from V and 5 bases from J; junction bases left unmatched: 9. The DNA of the CDR3 is TGTGCCAGCAGCTTAGTAGCGGGGACTAGCGTGTTAGATACGCAGTATTTT. Translating gives CASSLVAGTSVLDTQYF.

The chain has TRBV4-1 and TRBJ2-5, with 13 bases that match TRBD2. Germline CDR1 and CDR2: MGHRA and YSYEKL. The CDR3 length is 16 residues. J gave up 4 bases and V 2 bases, and 4 bases lay outside the gene matches. CDR3 DNA: TGCGCCAGCAGCCAACTCGGACTAGCGGGAGCAGAGACCCAGTACTTC. Translation: CASSQLGLAGAETQYF.

The genes are TRBV5-1 and TRBJ2-7; 14 nucleotides match TRBD2. The germline V gene has CDR1 SGHRS and CDR2 YFSETQ. The CDR3 has 20 residues. V gave up 0 bases and J gave up 0 bases; unmatched junction bases: 11. The CDR3 here is CASSLVVPGLAGVLSYEQYF. CDR3 DNA: TGCGCCAGCAGCTTGGTAGTGCCGGGACTAGCGGGAGTGCTCTCCTACGAGCAGTACTTC.

There are a few counts of this clone. The chain carries TRBV28 and TRBJ2-7, with a weak D call TRBD1 (5 bases). Germline CDR1 is MDHEN and CDR2 is SYDVKM. This CDR3 region has 14 residues. V gave up 4 bases and J gave up 4 bases, with 14 bases separating them. CDR3 DNA sequence: TGTGCCAGCAGTTCCCCGGAAGGGGCGTACGAGCAGTACTTC. Encoded protein: CASSSPEGAYEQYF.

The chain links TRBV2 to TRBJ2-1, with TRBD2 matching over 9 bases. Unmatched junction bases numbered 13, after V lost 2 bases and J lost 5 bases. The CDR3 spans 18 residues. Germline V gene sequence: CDR1 SNHLY, CDR2 FYNNEI. The CDR3 nucleotides are TGTGCCAGCAGTGAAAGATTAGCGGGAGCGGGTTTCGACAATGAGCAGTTCTTC. It yields the protein CASSERLAGAGFDNEQFF.

J is TRBJ1-5 and V is TRBV2, with D unclear. Germline lookup yields CDR1 SNHLY and CDR2 FYNNEI. The germline V and J ends were trimmed by 6 bases and 0 bases, with 9 bases remaining between them. The CDR3 has 14 residues. The CDR3 DNA is TGTGCCAGCAGGGCAGAATATAGCAATCAGCCCCAGCATTTT. It specifies CASRAEYSNQPQHF.

The gene calls are TRBV5-4 and TRBJ1-1; D is unclear. V dropped 1 base and J dropped 4 bases, with 14 bases sitting between them. Germline V lookup: CDR1 SGHNT, CDR2 YYREEE (reference sequence). The CDR3 runs to 15 residues. The CDR3 reads CASSLKGFGLTEAFF. DNA for the CDR3: TGTGCCAGCAGCTTGAAGGGTTTCGGACTCACTGAAGCTTTCTTT.